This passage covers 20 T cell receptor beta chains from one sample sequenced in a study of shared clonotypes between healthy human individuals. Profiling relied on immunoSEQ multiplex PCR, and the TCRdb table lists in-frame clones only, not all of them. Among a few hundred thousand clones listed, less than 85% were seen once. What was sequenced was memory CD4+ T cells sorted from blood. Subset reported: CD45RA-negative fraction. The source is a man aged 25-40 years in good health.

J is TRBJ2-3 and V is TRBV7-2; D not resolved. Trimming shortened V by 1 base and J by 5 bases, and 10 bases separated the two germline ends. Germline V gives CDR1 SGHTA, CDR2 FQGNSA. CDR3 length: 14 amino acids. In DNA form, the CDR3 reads TGTGCCAGCAGCTTAGGCGCGCCGAGAGATACGCAGTATTTT. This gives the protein CASSLGAPRDTQYF.

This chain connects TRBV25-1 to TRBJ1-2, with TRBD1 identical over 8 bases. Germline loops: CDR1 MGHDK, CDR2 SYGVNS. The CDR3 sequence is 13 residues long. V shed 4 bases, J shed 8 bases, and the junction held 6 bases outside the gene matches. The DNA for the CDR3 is TGTGCCAGCAGTGGTGACAGGGGACCCGGCTACACCTTC. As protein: CASSGDRGPGYTF.

CDR3 nucleotides: TGTGCCAGCAGCTTGAATGGAAATGAGCAGTTCTTC. Translation gives CASSLNGNEQFF. V usage is TRBV7-2 and J usage is TRBJ2-1; D is unresolved. Germline V gene sequence: CDR1 SGHTA, CDR2 FQGNSA. This CDR3 region has 12 residues. The ends were cut back, 3 bases at V and 7 bases at J, with 7 bases in the middle.

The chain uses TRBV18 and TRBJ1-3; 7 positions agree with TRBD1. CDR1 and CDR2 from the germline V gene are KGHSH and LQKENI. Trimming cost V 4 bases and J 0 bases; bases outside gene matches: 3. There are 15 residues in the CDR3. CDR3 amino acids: CASSQGQLSGNTIYF. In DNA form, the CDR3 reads TGTGCCAGCTCACAGGGACAGCTCTCTGGAAACACCATATATTTT.

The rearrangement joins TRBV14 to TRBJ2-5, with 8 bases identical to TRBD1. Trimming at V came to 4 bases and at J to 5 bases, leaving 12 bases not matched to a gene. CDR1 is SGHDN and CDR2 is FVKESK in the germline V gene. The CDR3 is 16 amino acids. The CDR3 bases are TGTGCCAGCAGCCTCCCCGATCGGACAGGGAGGGAGACCCAGTACTTC. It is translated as CASSLPDRTGRETQYF.

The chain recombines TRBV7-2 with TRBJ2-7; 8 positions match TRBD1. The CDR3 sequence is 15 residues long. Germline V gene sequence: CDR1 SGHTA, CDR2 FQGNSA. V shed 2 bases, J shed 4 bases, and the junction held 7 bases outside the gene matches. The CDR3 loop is CASSLSRGRLYEQYF. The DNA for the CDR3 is TGTGCCAGCAGCTTATCCAGGGGGCGTTTGTACGAGCAGTACTTC.

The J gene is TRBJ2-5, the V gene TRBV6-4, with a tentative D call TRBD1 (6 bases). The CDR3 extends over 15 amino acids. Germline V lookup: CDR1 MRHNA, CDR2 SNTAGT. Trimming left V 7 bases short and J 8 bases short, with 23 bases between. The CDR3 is CASNRFEDSLKTQYF. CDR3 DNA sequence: TGTGCCAGCAACAGGTTCGAGGACAGTTTGAAAACCCAGTACTTC.

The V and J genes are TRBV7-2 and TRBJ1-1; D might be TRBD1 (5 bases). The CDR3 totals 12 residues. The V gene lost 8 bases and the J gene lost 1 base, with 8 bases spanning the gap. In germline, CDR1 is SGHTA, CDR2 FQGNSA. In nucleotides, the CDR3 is TGTGCCAGCGGCAGGGCGAACACTGAAGCTTTCTTT. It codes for CASGRANTEAFF.

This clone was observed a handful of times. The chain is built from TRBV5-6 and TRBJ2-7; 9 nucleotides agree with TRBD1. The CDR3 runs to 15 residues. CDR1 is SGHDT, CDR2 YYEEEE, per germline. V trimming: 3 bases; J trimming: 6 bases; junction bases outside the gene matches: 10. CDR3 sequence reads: CASSSTGQGSGEQYF. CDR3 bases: TGTGCCAGCAGCTCCACCGGACAGGGGTCGGGCGAGCAGTACTTC.

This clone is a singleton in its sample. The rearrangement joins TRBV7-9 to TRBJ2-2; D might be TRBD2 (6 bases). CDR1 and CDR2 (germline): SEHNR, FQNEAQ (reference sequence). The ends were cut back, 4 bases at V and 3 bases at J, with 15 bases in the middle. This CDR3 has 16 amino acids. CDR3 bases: TGTGCCAGCAGCTCTGGCCAGCCGGGAGACACCGGGGAGCTGTTTTTT. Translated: CASSSGQPGDTGELFF.

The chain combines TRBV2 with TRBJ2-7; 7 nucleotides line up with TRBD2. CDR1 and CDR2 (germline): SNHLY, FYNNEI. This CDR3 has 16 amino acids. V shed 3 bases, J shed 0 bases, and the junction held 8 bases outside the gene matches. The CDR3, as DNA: TGTGCCAGCAGTGAGGGAGGGACGGGAGGCTCCTACGAGCAGTACTTC. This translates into CASSEGGTGGSYEQYF. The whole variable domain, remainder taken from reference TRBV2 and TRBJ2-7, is EPEVTQTPSHQVTQMGQEVILRCVPISNHLYFYWYRQILGQKVEFLVSFYNNEISEKSEIFDDQFSVERPDGSNFTLKIRSTKLEDSAMYFCASSEGGTGGSYEQYFGPGTRLTVT.

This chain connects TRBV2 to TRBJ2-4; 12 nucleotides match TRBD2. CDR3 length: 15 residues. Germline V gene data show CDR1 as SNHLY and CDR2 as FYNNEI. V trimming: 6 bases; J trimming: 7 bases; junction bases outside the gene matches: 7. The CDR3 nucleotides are TGTGCCAGCAGCCAAAGACTAGCGGGAGTGAACATTCAGTACTTC. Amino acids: CASSQRLAGVNIQYF.

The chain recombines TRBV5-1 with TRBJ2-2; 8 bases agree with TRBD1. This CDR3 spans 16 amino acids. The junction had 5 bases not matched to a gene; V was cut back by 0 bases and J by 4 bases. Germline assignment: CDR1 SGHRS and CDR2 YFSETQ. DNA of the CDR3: TGCGCCAGCAGCTTGGGACAGGGGATAAGCACCGGGGAGCTGTTTTTT. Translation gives CASSLGQGISTGELFF.

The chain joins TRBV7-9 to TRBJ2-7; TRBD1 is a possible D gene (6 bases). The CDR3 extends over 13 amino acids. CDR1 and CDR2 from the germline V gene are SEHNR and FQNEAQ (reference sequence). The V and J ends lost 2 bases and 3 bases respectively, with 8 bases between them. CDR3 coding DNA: TGTGCCAGCAGCTTATCAGGGGTCTACGAGCAGTACTTC. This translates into CASSLSGVYEQYF.

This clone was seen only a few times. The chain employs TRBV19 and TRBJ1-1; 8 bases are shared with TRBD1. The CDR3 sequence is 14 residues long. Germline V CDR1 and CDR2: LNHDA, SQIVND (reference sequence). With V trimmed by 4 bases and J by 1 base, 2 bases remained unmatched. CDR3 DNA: TGTGCCAGTAGTACGGACAGGGCGAACACTGAAGCTTTCTTT. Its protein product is CASSTDRANTEAFF.

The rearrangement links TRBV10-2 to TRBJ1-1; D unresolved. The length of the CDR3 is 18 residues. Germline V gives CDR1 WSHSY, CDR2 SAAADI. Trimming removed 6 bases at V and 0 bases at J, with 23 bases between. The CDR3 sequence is CASSGGWGKDLMNTEAFF. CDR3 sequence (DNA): TGCGCCAGCAGCGGAGGGTGGGGTAAGGACCTCATGAACACTGAAGCTTTCTTT.

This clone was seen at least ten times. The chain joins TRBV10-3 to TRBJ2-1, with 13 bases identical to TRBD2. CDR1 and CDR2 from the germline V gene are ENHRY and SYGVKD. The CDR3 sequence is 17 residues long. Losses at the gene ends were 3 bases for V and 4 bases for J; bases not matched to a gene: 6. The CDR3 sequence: CAISDPRLAGGYNEQFF. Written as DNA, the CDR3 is TGTGCCATCAGTGACCCCCGACTAGCGGGAGGATACAATGAGCAGTTCTTC.

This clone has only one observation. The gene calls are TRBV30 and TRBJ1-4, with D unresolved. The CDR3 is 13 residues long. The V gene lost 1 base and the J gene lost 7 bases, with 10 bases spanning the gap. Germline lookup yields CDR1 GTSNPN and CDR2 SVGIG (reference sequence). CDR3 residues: CAWSERRAEKLFF. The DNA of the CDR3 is TGTGCCTGGAGTGAGAGACGGGCTGAAAAACTGTTTTTT.

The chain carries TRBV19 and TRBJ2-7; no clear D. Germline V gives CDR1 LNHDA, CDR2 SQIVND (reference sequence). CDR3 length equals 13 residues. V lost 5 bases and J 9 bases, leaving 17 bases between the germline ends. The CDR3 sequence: CASSSGPKYGQYF. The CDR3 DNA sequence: TGTGCCAGTAGTTCCGGTCCGAAGTATGGGCAGTACTTC.

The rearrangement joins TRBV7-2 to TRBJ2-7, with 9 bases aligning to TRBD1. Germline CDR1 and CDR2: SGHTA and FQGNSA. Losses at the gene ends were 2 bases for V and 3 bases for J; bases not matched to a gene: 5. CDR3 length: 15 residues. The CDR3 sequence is CASSLSGTGLYEQYF. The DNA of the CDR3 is TGTGCCAGCAGCTTATCCGGGACAGGGCTCTACGAGCAGTACTTC.